These T cell receptor beta chains were read from a single sample in a study of blood T cell repertoires in COVID-19. The table came from immunoSEQ multiplex PCR; TCRdb's copy has only in-frame clones and leaves some out. The table records 180,000 or so clones, more than 75% of them present only once. Sequenced sample: peripheral blood. These receptors were collected from a woman aged 45-59 years with active or convalescent COVID-19. The CDR3 runs from the conserved cysteine through the conserved F or W. A D gene is named only where the DNA matches it firmly. Some rows mark clone size as missing; the rest say once, few, many or name a class of expanded clone.

d_gene,v_gene,j_gene,abundance,CDR3aa,CDR3nt
TRBD1,TRBV7-2,TRBJ1-4,NA,CASSFTGGEEKLFF,TGTGCCAGCAGCTTCACAGGGGGAGAAGAAAAACTGTTTTTT
NA,TRBV27,TRBJ1-5,NA,CASRRTDNQPQHF,TGTGCCAGCAGAAGGACAGATAACCAGCCCCAGCATTTT
NA,TRBV9,TRBJ1-6,NA,CASSVGESSYNSPLHF,TGTGCCAGCAGCGTAGGAGAGAGCTCCTATAATTCACCCCTCCACTTT
NA,TRBV7-2,TRBJ1-6,NA,CASSLDRERALHF,TGTGCCAGCAGCTTAGACAGGGAGAGAGCCCTCCACTTT
NA,TRBV5-1,TRBJ2-3,NA,CASSLEGSGSLTSTDTQYF,TGCGCCAGCAGCTTGGAAGGTTCGGGTAGTCTCACTAGCACAGATACGCAGTATTTT
NA,TRBV19,TRBJ1-5,NA,CASSPDSRSQHF,TGTGCCAGTAGTCCCGACTCCCGTTCCCAGCATTTT
NA,TRBV7-2,TRBJ2-5,NA,CASSLNLQETQYF,TGTGCCAGCAGCTTGAACTTGCAAGAGACCCAGTACTTC
NA,TRBV19,TRBJ2-6,few,CASSQPGSGANVLTF,TGTGCCAGTAGCCAGCCAGGCTCTGGGGCCAACGTCCTGACTTTC
TRBD2,TRBV3-1/TRBV3-2,TRBJ2-1,NA,CASSQGTSAYNEQFF,TGTGCCAGCAGCCAAGGGACTAGCGCCTACAATGAGCAGTTCTTC
TRBD1,TRBV18,TRBJ2-1,NA,CASSPGQDRRVNEQFF,TGTGCCAGCTCACCCGGGCAGGACAGGAGAGTTAATGAGCAGTTCTTC
TRBD2,TRBV5-4,TRBJ2-1,NA,CASSLFIDALAGNEQFF,TGTGCCAGCAGCTTGTTTATTGATGCGCTAGCGGGTAATGAGCAGTTCTTC
NA,TRBV6-2/TRBV6-3,TRBJ1-3,NA,CASSMKVYSGNTIYF,TGTGCCAGCAGCATGAAAGTCTACTCTGGAAACACCATATATTTT
TRBD1,TRBV5-1,TRBJ1-3,NA,CASSAGTEGDTIYF,TGCGCCAGCAGTGCCGGGACAGAAGGGGACACCATATATTTT
TRBD1,TRBV2,TRBJ1-1,NA,CASKGQQNTEAFF,TGTGCCAGCAAGGGACAGCAGAACACTGAAGCTTTCTTT